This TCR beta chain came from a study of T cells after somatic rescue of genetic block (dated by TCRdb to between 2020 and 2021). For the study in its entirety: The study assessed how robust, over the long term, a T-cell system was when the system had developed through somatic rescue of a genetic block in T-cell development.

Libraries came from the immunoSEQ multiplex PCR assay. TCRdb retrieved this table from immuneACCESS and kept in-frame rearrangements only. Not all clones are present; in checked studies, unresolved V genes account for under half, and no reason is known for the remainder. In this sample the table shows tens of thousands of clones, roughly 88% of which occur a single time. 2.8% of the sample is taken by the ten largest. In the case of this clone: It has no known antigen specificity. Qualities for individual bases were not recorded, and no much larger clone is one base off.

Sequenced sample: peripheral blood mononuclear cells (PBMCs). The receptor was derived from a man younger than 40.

The CDR3 region reads CASSWTGRTYGYTF. The DNA sequence is given as TGTGCCAGCAGCTGGACGGGTCGAACGTATGGCTACACCTTC. Here the chain combines TRBV7-9 and TRBJ1-2, with no confidently assigned D gene. Including the terminal cysteine and phenylalanine, the CDR3 comprises 14 residues. The only DNA kept is the CDR3, 42 bases in frame from the first base. From the germline V gene (reference sequence), CDR1 is SEHNR and CDR2 is FQNEAQ. V loses 4 bases of germline sequence and J loses 5 bases, and the interval between the two ends is 14 bases.